The 15 T cell receptor beta chains given below trace back to one sample, sequenced in a study of memory CD4+ T cells and cytomegalovirus serostatus. The sort gate was single viable CD3+CD4+CD8-CD45RO+ cells for memory CD4+ T cells. Method: immunoSEQ multiplex PCR; TCRdb's copy keeps in-frame clones and lacks some. Of around 99,000 clones listed, 80% are singletons. Specimen: memory CD4+ T cells from blood. These TCRs come from an adult in good health and CMV-seropositive.

The chain is built from TRBV7-8 and TRBJ2-6; D perhaps matches TRBD2 (6 bases). Germline-derived CDR1 and CDR2 are SGHVS and FQNEAQ. Trimming stripped 5 bases from V and 1 base from J, with 18 bases between. The CDR3 spans 18 residues. Here the CDR3 reads CASSAMPGERSGANVLTF. CDR3 in DNA: TGTGCCAGCAGCGCGATGCCGGGAGAAAGGTCTGGGGCCAACGTCCTGACTTTC.

V usage is TRBV5-4 and J usage is TRBJ1-1, with 9 bases aligning to TRBD1. Trimming cost V 4 bases and J 0 bases; bases outside gene matches: 4. In germline, CDR1 is SGHNT, CDR2 YYREEE (reference sequence). The CDR3 contains 15 residues. The CDR3 loop is CASSRGQGLNTEAFF. CDR3 sequence (DNA): TGTGCCAGCAGCCGGGGACAGGGCTTGAACACTGAAGCTTTCTTT.

CDR3 loop: CASSLSGGLAGGPSYEQYF. The CDR3 DNA follows: TGTGCCAGCAGTCTCTCCGGGGGACTAGCGGGAGGTCCCTCCTACGAGCAGTACTTC. The chain recombines TRBV28 with TRBJ2-7; the match to TRBD2 covers 15 bases. V was pared by 5 bases and J by 0 bases, with 11 bases of the junction left unmatched. Germline V gene data show CDR1 as MDHEN and CDR2 as SYDVKM. CDR3 length: 19 amino acids.

This chain links TRBV2 with TRBJ2-7; D is unresolved. Trimming removed 6 bases at V and 2 bases at J, with 11 bases between. The CDR3 sequence is 13 residues long. Germline assignment: CDR1 SNHLY and CDR2 FYNNEI. CDR3 DNA: TGTGCCAGCAGGGCCGGGTCCACCTACGAGCAGTACTTC. It encodes CASRAGSTYEQYF.

This sequence joins TRBV28 and TRBJ1-2, with D possibly being TRBD1 (6 bases). The CDR3 runs 14 residues. In germline, CDR1 is MDHEN, CDR2 SYDVKM. V was shortened by 6 bases and J by 4 bases, with 15 bases between the two germline ends. The CDR3 loop reads CASSGQQGSYGYTF. The DNA of the CDR3 is TGTGCCAGCAGCGGGCAGCAGGGGTCCTATGGCTACACCTTC.

This rearrangement joins TRBV4-1 to TRBJ1-2, with 8 bases lining up with TRBD1. V shed 1 base, J shed 6 bases, and the junction held 10 bases outside the gene matches. This CDR3 spans 16 amino acids. CDR1 is MGHRA and CDR2 is YSYEKL in the germline V gene. The CDR3 spells CASSQGRGRGLDGYTF. In DNA form, the CDR3 reads TGCGCCAGCAGCCAAGGTCGGGGCAGGGGGCTGGATGGCTACACCTTC.

The chain employs TRBV7-9 and TRBJ2-7; 11 bases map to TRBD1. The CDR3 has 16 residues. Germline V gene sequence: CDR1 SEHNR, CDR2 FQNEAQ (reference sequence). The V segment lost 2 bases and the J segment 0 bases; nucleotides outside the gene matches: 3. This CDR3 reads CASSLWGTGGSYEQYF. The CDR3 DNA is TGTGCCAGCAGCTTATGGGGGACAGGGGGCTCCTACGAGCAGTACTTC. Full variable domain (outside the CDR3, taken from reference TRBV7-9 and TRBJ2-7): DTGVSQNPRHKITKRGQNVTFRCDPISEHNRLYWYRQTLGQGPEFLTYFQNEAQLEKSRLLSDRFSAERPKGSFSTLEIQRTEQGDSAMYLCASSLWGTGGSYEQYFGPGTRLTVT.

V usage is TRBV6-1 and J usage is TRBJ1-3, with a tentative D call TRBD1 (6 bases). The CDR3 extends over 15 amino acids. Per the germline V gene, CDR1 is MNHNS and CDR2 is SASEGT. Trimming cost V 8 bases and J 2 bases, with 16 bases left between them. This chain's CDR3 is CASLYGGFTGNTIYF. The DNA of the CDR3 is TGTGCCAGCTTATATGGGGGCTTCACTGGAAACACCATATATTTT.

This chain connects TRBV19 to TRBJ1-2; tentative D call: TRBD1 (6 bases). This CDR3 has 13 amino acids. Per the germline V gene, CDR1 is LNHDA and CDR2 is SQIVND (reference sequence). V was trimmed by 6 bases and J by 6 bases, leaving 14 bases between them. This chain's CDR3 is CASSRRGDDGYTF. The CDR3 DNA reads as TGTGCCAGTAGCCGGAGGGGGGACGATGGCTACACCTTC. The complete variable domain, with remaining parts taken from reference TRBV19 and TRBJ1-2, reads DGGITQSPKYLFRKEGQNVTLSCEQNLNHDAMYWYRQDPGQGLRLIYYSQIVNDFQKGDIAEGYSVSREKKESFPLTVTSAQKNPTAFYLCASSRRGDDGYTFGSGTRLTVV.

CDR3 amino acids: CASSLRRLAGPYETQYF. Written as DNA, the CDR3 is TGTGCCAGCAGCTTAAGGCGACTAGCGGGTCCCTATGAGACCCAGTACTTC. The rearrangement links TRBV7-8 to TRBJ2-5, with TRBD2 identical over 10 bases. Looked up from germline, CDR1 is SGHVS and CDR2 is FQNEAQ. The CDR3 contains 17 residues. The J segment lost 5 bases and the V segment lost 2 bases, leaving 11 bases of the junction unmatched.

The rearrangement uses TRBV5-1 and TRBJ1-1; D is uncertain. Germline CDR1 and CDR2: SGHRS and YFSETQ. V was shortened by 7 bases and J by 8 bases, with 18 bases between the two germline ends. There are 13 residues in the CDR3. The DNA for the CDR3 is TGCGCCAGCGGGCACGAGGCAGGAACAGAAGCTTTCTTT. It translates to CASGHEAGTEAFF.

The chain carries TRBV5-1 and TRBJ2-5, with D possibly being TRBD2 (5 bases). CDR3 length: 14 amino acids. Germline assignment: CDR1 SGHRS and CDR2 YFSETQ. V lost 2 bases to trimming and J lost 1 base, with 9 bases between them. The CDR3 region is CASSLGSSQETQYF. In DNA form, the CDR3 reads TGCGCCAGCAGCTTAGGGAGTTCCCAAGAGACCCAGTACTTC. Full variable domain (missing parts from reference TRBV5-1 and TRBJ2-5): KAGVTQTPRYLIKTRGQQVTLSCSPISGHRSVSWYQQTPGQGLQFLFEYFSETQRNKGNFPGRFSGRQFSNSRSEMNVSTLELGDSALYLCASSLGSSQETQYFGPGTRLLVL.

The chain is built from TRBV28 and TRBJ1-1; D is uncertain. V dropped 3 bases and J dropped 3 bases, with 5 bases sitting between them. Germline CDR1 reads MDHEN; CDR2 reads SYDVKM. CDR3 length: 12 residues. CDR3 coding DNA: TGTGCCAGCAGTTTCCAACACACTGAAGCTTTCTTT. Translation gives CASSFQHTEAFF.

This clone was counted ten times or more. The chain combines TRBV29-1 with TRBJ1-1, with 8 bases identical to TRBD1. V gave up 6 bases and J gave up 1 base; unmatched junction bases: 4. Germline V lookup: CDR1 SQVTM, CDR2 ANQGSEA. The CDR3 is made up of 13 amino acids. The CDR3 reads CSVTGAENTEAFF. The CDR3 DNA reads TGCAGCGTGACAGGGGCGGAGAACACTGAAGCTTTCTTT.

The chain links TRBV10-3 to TRBJ1-3, with 8 bases aligning to TRBD1. The ends lost 3 bases at V and 1 base at J; junction bases unmatched: 5. Germline CDR1 reads ENHRY; CDR2 reads SYGVKD. The CDR3 spans 16 residues. DNA of the CDR3: TGTGCCATCAGTGAAAAGTACAGGGGGTCTGGAAACACCATATATTTT. Translation gives CAISEKYRGSGNTIYF.